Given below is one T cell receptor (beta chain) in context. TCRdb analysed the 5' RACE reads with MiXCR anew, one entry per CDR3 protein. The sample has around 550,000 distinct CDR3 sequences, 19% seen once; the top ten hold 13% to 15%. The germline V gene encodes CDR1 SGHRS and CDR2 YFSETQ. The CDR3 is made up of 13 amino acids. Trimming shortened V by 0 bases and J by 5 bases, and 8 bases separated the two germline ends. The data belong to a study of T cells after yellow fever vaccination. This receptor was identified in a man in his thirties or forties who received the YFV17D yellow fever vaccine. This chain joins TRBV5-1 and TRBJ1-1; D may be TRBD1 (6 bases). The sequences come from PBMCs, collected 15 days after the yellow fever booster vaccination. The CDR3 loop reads CASSLEQGTEAFF. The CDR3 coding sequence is TGCGCCAGCAGCTTGGAGCAGGGGACTGAAGCTTTCTTT.